This TCR beta chain was sequenced during a study of OX40 agonist ivuxolimab in advanced cancers. Study-level points and caveats: It was also the case that some nonresponders had low normalized T-cell clonal expansion. On average, a greater number of expanded clones characterised CD8+ T cells relative to CD4+. Among the lowest peripheral clonal expansion occurred in 0.1-3.0 mg/kg partial responders.

This clone was recorded a few times. Its target is unknown. TCRdb's table, derived via immunoSEQ multiplex PCR, lists solely in-frame clones and lacks some. The data contain around 31,000 clones, approximately 85% of them seen just once; the ten biggest clones take up 58%. The V end was cut by 7 bases, the J end by 0 bases, with 7 bases between. Germline CDR1 reads MNHEY; CDR2 reads SMNVEV (reference sequence). There are 12 residues in the CDR3. The chain links TRBV27 to TRBJ2-7; a possible D gene is TRBD2 (6 bases). Sequenced here: CD4+ or CD8+ T cells sorted from blood, sampled in a trial of the OX40 agonist ivuxolimab. The sequence was collected from an adult with an advanced solid tumor such as melanoma, head and neck, liver or kidney cancer. The CDR3 protein is CASMGGSYEQYF. The DNA for the CDR3 is TGTGCCAGCATGGGGGGCTCCTACGAGCAGTACTTC.